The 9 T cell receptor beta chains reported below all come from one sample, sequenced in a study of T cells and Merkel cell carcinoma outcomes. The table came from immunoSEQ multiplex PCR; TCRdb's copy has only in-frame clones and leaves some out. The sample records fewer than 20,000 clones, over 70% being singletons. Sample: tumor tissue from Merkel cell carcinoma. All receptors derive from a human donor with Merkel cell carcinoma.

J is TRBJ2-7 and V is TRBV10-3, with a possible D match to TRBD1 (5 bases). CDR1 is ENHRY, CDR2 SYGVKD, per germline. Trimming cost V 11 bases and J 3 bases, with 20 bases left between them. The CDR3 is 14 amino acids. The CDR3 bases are TGTGCCTCCAGAAAGCAGGGAACTTACTACGAGCAGTACTTC. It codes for CASRKQGTYYEQYF.

This CDR3 is CASSPRDRVGKNIQYF. The CDR3 coding sequence is TGCGCCAGCAGCCCTCGGGACAGGGTAGGCAAAAACATTCAGTACTTC. The chain links TRBV5-1 to TRBJ2-4, with 9 bases matching TRBD1. V was clipped by 4 bases and J by 3 bases; unmatched bases: 8. CDR3 length: 16 residues. The germline V gene has CDR1 SGHRS and CDR2 YFSETQ.

The CDR3 reads CASSPGTGISGNTIYF. CDR3 coding DNA: TGTGCCAGCAGCCCCGGGACAGGAATCTCTGGAAACACCATATATTTT. The V gene is TRBV5-4, the J gene TRBJ1-3; 8 nucleotides match TRBD1. The CDR3 contains 16 residues. V trimming: 4 bases; J trimming: 0 bases; junction bases outside the gene matches: 6. Germline V gene data show CDR1 as SGHNT and CDR2 as YYREEE (reference sequence).

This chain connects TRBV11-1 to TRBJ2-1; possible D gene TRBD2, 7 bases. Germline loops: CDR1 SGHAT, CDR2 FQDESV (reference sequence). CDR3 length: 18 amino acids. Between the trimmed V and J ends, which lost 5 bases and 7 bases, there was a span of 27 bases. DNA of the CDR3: TGTGCCAGCAGCCGAGTAGGGGCGGGGGCCGCATCTTGGAATGAGCAGTTCTTC. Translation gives CASSRVGAGAASWNEQFF. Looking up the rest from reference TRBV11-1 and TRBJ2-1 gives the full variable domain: EAEVAQSPRYKITEKSQAVAFWCDPISGHATLYWYRQILGQGPELLVQFQDESVVDDSQLPKDRFSAERLKGVDSTLKIQPAELGDSAMYLCASSRVGAGAASWNEQFFGPGTRLTVL.

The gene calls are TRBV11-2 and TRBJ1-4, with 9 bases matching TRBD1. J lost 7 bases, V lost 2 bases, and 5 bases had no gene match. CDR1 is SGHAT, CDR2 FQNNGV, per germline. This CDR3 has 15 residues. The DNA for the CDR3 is TGTGCCAGCAGCTTAACCGGGACAGGGATTGAAAAACTGTTTTTT. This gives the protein CASSLTGTGIEKLFF.

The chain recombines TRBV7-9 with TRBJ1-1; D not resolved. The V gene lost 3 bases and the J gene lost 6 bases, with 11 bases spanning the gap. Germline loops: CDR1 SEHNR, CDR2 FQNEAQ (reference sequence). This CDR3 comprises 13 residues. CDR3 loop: CASSFQEWAEAFF. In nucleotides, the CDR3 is TGTGCCAGCAGCTTTCAGGAATGGGCTGAAGCTTTCTTT.

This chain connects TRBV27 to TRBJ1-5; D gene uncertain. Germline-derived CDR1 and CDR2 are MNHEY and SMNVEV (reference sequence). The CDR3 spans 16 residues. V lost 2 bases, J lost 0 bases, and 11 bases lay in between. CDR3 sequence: CASSLAGTYSNQPQHF. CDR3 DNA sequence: TGTGCCAGCAGTTTAGCAGGAACTTATAGCAATCAGCCCCAGCATTTT.

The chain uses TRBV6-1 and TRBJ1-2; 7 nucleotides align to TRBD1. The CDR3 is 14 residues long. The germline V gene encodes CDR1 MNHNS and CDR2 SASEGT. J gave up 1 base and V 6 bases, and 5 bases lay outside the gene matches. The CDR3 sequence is CASSRDRDNYGYTF. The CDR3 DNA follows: TGTGCCAGCAGCCGCGACAGGGATAACTATGGCTACACCTTC.

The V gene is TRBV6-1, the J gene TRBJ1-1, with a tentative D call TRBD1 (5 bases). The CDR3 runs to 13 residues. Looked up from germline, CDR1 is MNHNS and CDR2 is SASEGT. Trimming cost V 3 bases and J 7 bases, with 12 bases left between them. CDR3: CASSDGGSGEAFF. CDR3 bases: TGTGCCAGCAGTGACGGGGGATCGGGTGAAGCTTTCTTT.